The source of this TCR beta chain is a study of blood T cells in healthy people across ages (dated by TCRdb to between 2014 and 2017). General notes on the study: In model experiments, template switching captured about one uniquely barcoded TCR beta cDNA molecule for every two T cells. To track age-related changes in TCR beta repertoire diversity, the study relied on deep sequencing normalized with unique cDNA molecular identifiers. The donors were split into four age groups: young (average 16 years), middle-aged (roughly 40), aged (62) and long-lived (roughly 88). Using the same blood draw, the study looked at two additional independent replicas of 1 million unique cDNA reads for two donors, one aged 18 to 30 and the other aged 80 or older. Overall study results and their limits: The CMV infection status of donors was not known, potentially confounding age-related changes in expanded clonotypes. There was a strong correlation between observed TCR beta diversity and the percentage of naive T cells measured by flow cytometry. Estimates of total diversity based on one million sequenced T cells were regarded as lower bounds and as underestimates. As age increased, observed TCR beta diversity per million T cells dropped in a roughly linear way, and a significant reduction was already evident by age approximately 40. Conclusive comparison of naive and antigen-experienced compartments was prevented by the profiling of bulk unsorted PBMCs. The long-lived group showed more naive CD4+ T cells, fewer expanded clones and increased TCR diversity than the aged group, suggesting age selection.

The library was made by 5' RACE. Sequencing was performed on an Illumina HiSeq 2500. A second 7 to 11 cycle PCR used a sample-barcoded 5' primer and a J-beta primer mix. A unique molecular identifier was introduced onto each TCR beta cDNA molecule by a template-switch 5' adaptor carrying 12 random nucleotides. Each sample yielded at least 2.5 million CDR3-containing paired-end reads. The Mint cDNA synthesis kit, primed by a TRBC-specific oligonucleotide, was used to synthesize first-strand cDNA from all RNA. Following uracil-DNA glycosylase treatment, a first 18-cycle PCR with universal primers M1SS and BC2_uni_R was performed on all cDNA. On the authors' methods: For normalization, 1 million high-quality reads were randomly selected from each sample, with every read carrying a distinct molecular identifier. Reads sharing molecular identifiers were discarded rather than binned into consensus sequences. MiTCR, set to a Q25 quality threshold and the strictest error-elimination algorithm, was used for CDR3 identification, clonotype clustering and error correction. A nonparametric unseen species model with Euler transformation was used to estimate a lower bound on total TCR beta diversity. TCRdb trimmed public reads at Q25 via fastp, called clones via MiXCR and kept in-frame beta chains. Each CDR3 protein gets just one entry, which takes the most common genes and DNA from the rows behind it. These V and J calls originate from TCRdb's pipeline instead of the authors' own analysis. The sample table records 760,000 or so distinct CDR3 sequences; roughly 25% of these occur just once. The top ten clones comprise just under 9.5% of the sample.

As to this clonotype: Its antigen is unknown. No base-level quality is on record; no much larger clone is a single base apart.

The donors were roughly 40 Caucasian individuals from Russia, aged about 6 to 95 years, who were systemically healthy. Around 10 milliliters of peripheral blood were collected from each donor into EDTA-treated Vacutainer tubes. Ficoll-Paque density-gradient centrifugation was used to isolate PBMCs, with at least 7 million per sample. Trizol reagent was used to extract total RNA from the PBMCs, yielding at least 6 micrograms per sample. For every donor, flow cytometry on a PBMC aliquot measured the percentage of naive CD45RAhigh/CD27high T cells. The CDR3, cysteine through phenylalanine, is 14 amino acids long. Of all the DNA, just the CDR3 is kept, 42 bases in frame from base 1. CDR1 MNHEY and CDR2 SVGAGI were looked up in the germline V gene. V drops 5 bases and J drops 4 bases, leaving 13 bases in between. These data were also filed under a second study, of T cells of mothers and their children. As the second study states: Nine systemically healthy Caucasian individuals, comprising three mothers and their six children, were included as donors. cDNA synthesis used all of the extracted RNA, with about 1.5 ug of RNA in each 15 ul reaction. In the second PCR, the M1S primer introduced both the sample barcodes and 2-4 random nucleotides. More than 9.5 million TCR beta CDR3 reads were obtained from each mother, and 2.5 million to 3 million reads were obtained from each child. Thymic selection shapes the output of TCR recombination in a similar way in related and unrelated pairs, and inherited differences have a minor effect. Normalized repertoire overlap in related mother-child pairs was always slightly higher than in unrelated mother-child pairs, but the difference was never significant. No persistent microchimeric T cell clones were detected, at a sensitivity of 90 to 100 clones per million clonotypes. The study used deep NGS to compare TCR beta repertoires of mothers and children, seeking features distinguishing related mother-child pairs from unrelated individuals. The mean age was about 38 +/- 4 years for the mothers and roughly 11 +/- 4 years for the children. After adapter ligation with NEBNext reagents, the libraries were sequenced on Illumina HiSeq 2000 with 100+100 nt paired-end reads. Mother and child libraries were prepared a month apart and sequenced in separate runs to prevent cross-contamination. For each donor, somewhere between about 450,000 and 2,100,000 distinct TCR beta clonotypes were identified. Naive TCR beta clonotypes were estimated from low-frequency clonotypes matched to each donor's FACS-determined naive share, without sorting.

The chain joins TRBV6-5 to TRBJ2-3; no D gene is confidently identified. Material for sequencing was blood. This receptor was identified in a boy aged 5-17 years in good health. The nucleotide sequence reads TGTGCCAGCAGTCCCCTTCCTAGAGCAGATACGCAGTATTTT. Its protein product is CASSPLPRADTQYF.